The 31 T cell receptor beta chains below come from one sample, sequenced in a study of blood T cell repertoires in COVID-19. Assay used: immunoSEQ multiplex PCR; TCRdb lists only in-frame clones, some missing. Among 160,000 or so clones listed, around 74% were seen once. The sequenced material came from peripheral blood. These receptors originate from a woman between 55 and 75 years old with COVID-19, enrolled during active disease.

This chain connects TRBV28 to TRBJ2-4; TRBD1 is a possible D gene (5 bases). V was clipped by 7 bases and J by 4 bases, with 17 bases between them. The germline V gene encodes CDR1 MDHEN and CDR2 SYDVKM. This CDR3 is built from 15 residues. The CDR3 sequence is CASTPSQGSKNIQYF. The CDR3 DNA sequence: TGTGCCAGCACCCCCTCCCAGGGTTCTAAAAACATTCAGTACTTC. Variable domain in full (rest from reference TRBV28 and TRBJ2-4): DVKVTQSSRYLVKRTGEKVFLECVQDMDHENMFWYRQDPGLGLRLIYFSYDVKMKEKGDIPEGYSVSREKKERFSLILESASTNQTSMYLCASTPSQGSKNIQYFGAGTRLSVL.

This clone was found a few times. Other DNA sequences of this sample code for an identical CDR3. The V gene is TRBV19, the J gene TRBJ2-3, with 7 nucleotides matching TRBD2. There are 15 residues in the CDR3. J was trimmed by 1 base and V by 2 bases; bases with no gene match: 3. Germline assignment: CDR1 LNHDA and CDR2 SQIVND (reference sequence). CDR3 sequence reads: CASSISAGGTDTQYF. The CDR3 DNA is TGTGCCAGTAGTATATCGGCGGGGGGCACAGATACGCAGTATTTT.

V usage is TRBV7-2 and J usage is TRBJ1-2; 7 bases agree with TRBD1. The CDR3 runs 15 residues. V lost 7 bases to trimming and J lost 8 bases; unmatched junction nucleotides: 16. Germline CDR1 is SGHTA and CDR2 is FQGNSA. CDR3 sequence (DNA): TGTGCCAGCACCCCGGGACAGATGGCCGCGGGGGGCTACACCTTC. Translated, it gives CASTPGQMAAGGYTF.

This chain uses TRBV11-1 with TRBJ2-1, with a tentative D call TRBD1 (6 bases). The CDR3 contains 16 residues. Trimming took 5 bases from V and 0 from J, leaving 14 bases between them. The germline V gene has CDR1 SGHAT and CDR2 FQDESV (reference sequence). The CDR3 here is CASSPRDTSSYNEQFF. CDR3 coding DNA: TGTGCCAGCAGCCCACGGGACACGAGCTCCTACAATGAGCAGTTCTTC.

V gene TRBV6-5 combines with J gene TRBJ2-5; possible D gene TRBD2, 5 bases. V was trimmed by 7 bases and J by 2 bases, leaving 14 bases between them. The CDR3 runs to 14 residues. Looked up from germline, CDR1 is MNHEY and CDR2 is SVGAGI. CDR3 coding DNA: TGTGCCAGCAAAAGGTTACTAGTGCAAGAGACCCAGTACTTC. Translation gives CASKRLLVQETQYF.

CDR3 bases: TGTGCCAGCAGTTTAGATGGGACAGGGGGCTCGAGAGGCAATCAGCCCCAGCATTTT. Translating gives CASSLDGTGGSRGNQPQHF. This sequence joins TRBV28 and TRBJ1-5; 12 bases map to TRBD1. Germline CDR1 and CDR2: MDHEN and SYDVKM. This CDR3 contains 19 residues. With 2 bases clipped from V and 2 bases from J, the junction kept 10 bases outside the gene matches.

This clone showed up just a few times. This rearrangement joins TRBV6-5 to TRBJ1-1, with no clear D. The germline V gene has CDR1 MNHEY and CDR2 SVGAGI. The CDR3 is made up of 15 amino acids. Trimming removed 7 bases at V and 3 bases at J, with 18 bases between. CDR3 sequence reads: CASNPPASFYTEAFF. The CDR3 bases are TGTGCCAGCAATCCCCCAGCGTCGTTTTACACTGAAGCTTTCTTT.

V usage is TRBV5-1 and J usage is TRBJ2-5, with 9 bases aligning to TRBD1. This CDR3 spans 15 amino acids. J gave up 4 bases and V 0 bases, and 4 bases lay outside the gene matches. Germline assignment: CDR1 SGHRS and CDR2 YFSETQ. CDR3 protein: CASSLGDRDRETQYF. The CDR3 region has the DNA TGCGCCAGCAGCTTGGGGGACAGGGACCGAGAGACCCAGTACTTC.

This clone has only one observation. This chain links TRBV6-5 with TRBJ1-2; D gene uncertain. Trimming shortened V by 10 bases and J by 6 bases, and 15 bases separated the two germline ends. The V gene's germline CDR1 is MNHEY and CDR2 SVGAGI. This CDR3 comprises 12 residues. In DNA, the CDR3 is TGTGCCACCCCGGGGAGGGCGGATGGCTACACCTTC. As protein: CATPGRADGYTF.

The rearrangement links TRBV7-3 to TRBJ2-4; D is possibly TRBD1 (6 bases). CDR1 and CDR2 (germline): SGHTA, FQGTGA. The ends were cut back, 2 bases at V and 5 bases at J, with 10 bases in the middle. CDR3 length: 14 amino acids. DNA for the CDR3: TGTGCCAGCAGCTTAGGCGCAGGGGAAAACATTCAGTACTTC. Protein sequence: CASSLGAGENIQYF.

The chain employs TRBV6-5 and TRBJ1-5, with D possibly TRBD1 on 5 matching bases. This CDR3 spans 13 amino acids. Germline V gene data show CDR1 as MNHEY and CDR2 as SVGAGI. Trimming removed 2 bases at V and 9 bases at J, with 11 bases between. CDR3 sequence: CASSYRRGGPQHF. In nucleotides, the CDR3 is TGTGCCAGCAGTTACCGCCGGGGGGGGCCCCAGCATTTT.

The CDR3 sequence is CASSSEAPSNQPQHF. CDR3 bases: TGTGCCAGCAGCTCGGAGGCTCCTAGCAATCAGCCCCAGCATTTT. The gene calls are TRBV28 and TRBJ1-5; D remains ambiguous. The germline gives CDR1 MDHEN, CDR2 SYDVKM. V lost 6 bases and J lost 0, with 12 bases in between. This CDR3 spans 15 amino acids.

The chain uses TRBV5-4 and TRBJ1-1, with a weak D call TRBD1 (6 bases). The CDR3 is 15 amino acids. Germline CDR1 and CDR2: SGHNT and YYREEE (reference sequence). Trimming removed 3 bases at V and 8 bases at J, with 20 bases between. This CDR3 reads CASSSDGGRYQEAFF. The CDR3 DNA sequence: TGTGCCAGCAGCTCCGATGGGGGCCGTTACCAGGAAGCTTTCTTT.

For the CDR3, the DNA is TGTGCCACCAGGACCGACACTGCTACTGGGGCCAACGTCCTGACTTTC. Protein sequence: CATRTDTATGANVLTF. The chain carries TRBV15 and TRBJ2-6; D is undetermined. Trimming took 6 bases from V and 2 from J, leaving 14 bases between them. In germline, CDR1 is LNHNV, CDR2 YYDKDF (reference sequence). The CDR3 is 16 amino acids.

This chain joins TRBV7-8 and TRBJ2-5; D perhaps matches TRBD2 (6 bases). The V and J ends lost 3 bases and 7 bases respectively, with 15 bases between them. This CDR3 is built from 14 residues. Germline CDR1 and CDR2: SGHVS and FQNEAQ. The CDR3 reads CASSLRGGVGTQYF. The CDR3 DNA reads TGTGCCAGCAGCTTGCGGGGCGGGGTTGGGACCCAGTACTTC.

This chain uses TRBV9 with TRBJ2-1, with D hard to call. The ends were cut back, 1 base at V and 7 bases at J, with 12 bases in the middle. CDR3 length: 14 amino acids. Germline CDR1 reads SGDLS; CDR2 reads YYNGEE. The CDR3 DNA follows: TGTGCCAGCAGCGTACTTTTGGGCCCGAATGAGCAGTTCTTC. It is translated as CASSVLLGPNEQFF.

The V and J genes are TRBV7-6 and TRBJ2-1; maybe TRBD2 (6 bases). The length of the CDR3 is 18 residues. With 0 bases removed from V and 0 bases from J, the gap between germline ends came to 15 bases. Per germline, CDR1 SGHVS and CDR2 FNYEAQ. The CDR3 region is CASSLALGGESSYNEQFF. CDR3 nucleotide sequence: TGTGCCAGCAGCTTAGCACTCGGCGGGGAGAGCTCCTACAATGAGCAGTTCTTC.

J is TRBJ2-3 and V is TRBV5-5; D remains unclear. Germline V gene lookup returns CDR1 SGHKS and CDR2 YYEKEE (reference sequence). The V end was cut by 3 bases, the J end by 6 bases, with 11 bases between. The CDR3 runs to 13 residues. DNA of the CDR3: TGTGCCAGCAGCTGGGCCGCCGCGGATACGCAGTATTTT. Protein product: CASSWAAADTQYF.

V and J are TRBV14 and TRBJ2-2; possible D gene TRBD2, 5 bases. This CDR3 is 17 amino acids long. Germline V gene data show CDR1 as SGHDN and CDR2 as FVKESK. The V gene lost 0 bases and the J gene lost 1 base, with 12 bases spanning the gap. This CDR3 reads CASSQDRGWVNTGELFF. The CDR3 nucleotides are TGTGCCAGCAGCCAAGATCGGGGTTGGGTGAACACCGGGGAGCTGTTTTTT.

As for this clone: Given a much more abundant clone one base away, this may be a read error. V and J are TRBV28 and TRBJ1-1, with D perhaps TRBD1 (5 bases). Germline assignment: CDR1 MDHEN and CDR2 SYDVKM. The germline V and J ends were trimmed by 5 bases and 0 bases, with 7 bases remaining between them. This CDR3 has 13 amino acids. The CDR3 bases are TGTGCCAGCAGTGCCAGGGTGAACACTGAAGCTTTCTTT. Translated, it gives CASSARVNTEAFF.

The chain joins TRBV19 to TRBJ2-5; TRBD2 is a possible D gene (5 bases). The germline V gene has CDR1 LNHDA and CDR2 SQIVND (reference sequence). V was cut by 8 bases and J by 4 bases, with 26 bases left in between. The CDR3 contains 17 residues. Written as DNA, the CDR3 is TGTGCCAGTTCCATCTCCTTCCGGGATGGGTTCTCAGAGACCCAGTACTTC. Its translation: CASSISFRDGFSETQYF.

This clone was counted once. The chain employs TRBV28 and TRBJ2-1, with TRBD1 matching over 8 bases. Unmatched junction bases numbered 5, after V lost 6 bases and J lost 4 bases. This CDR3 is 14 amino acids long. In germline, CDR1 is MDHEN, CDR2 SYDVKM. CDR3 bases: TGTGCCAGCAGCTGGGGACAGGCATACAATGAGCAGTTCTTC. It codes for CASSWGQAYNEQFF.

V and J are TRBV5-6 and TRBJ1-2, with D possibly TRBD1 on 5 matching bases. Germline lookup yields CDR1 SGHDT and CDR2 YYEEEE. Trimming cost V 2 bases and J 4 bases, with 12 bases left between them. The CDR3 length is 14 residues. CDR3 protein: CASSFQGFSYGYTF. In DNA, the CDR3 is TGTGCCAGCAGCTTCCAGGGTTTCAGCTATGGCTACACCTTC. Drawing the rest from reference TRBV5-6 and TRBJ1-2, the complete variable domain is DAGVTQSPTHLIKTRGQQVTLRCSPKSGHDTVSWYQQALGQGPQFIFQYYEEEERQRGNFPDRFSGHQFPNYSSELNVNALLLGDSALYLCASSFQGFSYGYTFGSGTRLTVV.

The chain links TRBV10-1 to TRBJ2-3, with 14 nucleotides matching TRBD2. The CDR3 spans 17 residues. V trimming: 8 bases; J trimming: 2 bases; junction bases outside the gene matches: 9. From germline, CDR1 is WNHNN and CDR2 SYGVQD (reference sequence). The CDR3 coding sequence is TGCGCCAGCGGGGGACTAGCGGGGGAGATAAACACAGATACGCAGTATTTT. Protein product: CASGGLAGEINTDTQYF.

The V and J genes are TRBV18 and TRBJ2-7; D is ambiguous. The CDR3 covers 15 residues. Trimming took 2 bases from V and 2 from J, leaving 13 bases between them. Germline V gives CDR1 KGHSH, CDR2 LQKENI. The CDR3 sequence is CASSPSLNSPYEQYV. Written as DNA, the CDR3 is TGTGCCAGCTCACCAAGTTTAAACAGCCCCTACGAGCAGTACGTC.

This clone was counted a single time. The CDR3 DNA reads as TGTGCCAGCAGCCCTCGGCGGGGGGCCTCAGGGTACAATGAGCAGTTCTTC. Encoded protein: CASSPRRGASGYNEQFF. The chain recombines TRBV7-8 with TRBJ2-1, with 8 positions matching TRBD2. This CDR3 spans 17 amino acids. The trim removed 5 bases at V and 4 bases at J, leaving 13 bases unmatched. Per the germline V gene, CDR1 is SGHVS and CDR2 is FQNEAQ.

This sequence joins TRBV6-6 and TRBJ2-7; the match to TRBD2 covers 7 bases. V lost 7 bases and J lost 9; bases outside the gene matches: 6. Germline V gives CDR1 MNHNY, CDR2 SVGAGI (reference sequence). The CDR3 loop spans 11 amino acids. CDR3 protein: CASTAGGMQYF. CDR3 coding DNA: TGTGCCAGCACCGCCGGGGGGATGCAGTACTTC.

V usage is TRBV4-2 and J usage is TRBJ1-4; 12 bases match TRBD1. J gave up 5 bases and V 1 base, and 17 bases lay outside the gene matches. The length of the CDR3 is 21 residues. Germline-derived CDR1 and CDR2 are LGHNA and YNFKEQ. CDR3 in DNA: TGTGCCAGCAGCCAAGTCATTCCGGGACAGGGGGCGCCCAGTAGGAATGAAAAACTGTTTTTT. Protein sequence: CASSQVIPGQGAPSRNEKLFF.

This chain uses TRBV11-3 with TRBJ1-2, with 7 nucleotides matching TRBD1. With V trimmed by 2 bases and J by 1 base, 10 bases remained unmatched. Germline V CDR1 and CDR2: SGHNT, YENEEA. CDR3 length: 17 amino acids. The CDR3 is CASSLHTGAAVNYGYTF. The CDR3 region has the DNA TGTGCCAGCAGCTTACATACAGGGGCAGCCGTTAACTATGGCTACACCTTC.

The chain combines TRBV28 with TRBJ2-1; 12 bases map to TRBD2. This CDR3 region has 15 residues. V lost 6 bases to trimming and J lost 6 bases; unmatched junction nucleotides: 6. Germline assignment: CDR1 MDHEN and CDR2 SYDVKM. For the CDR3, the DNA is TGTGCCAGCAGACCGCAGGGACTAGCGGGCAATGAGCAGTTCTTC. Translation: CASRPQGLAGNEQFF.

The CDR3 DNA reads as TGTGCCACCAGCAAACTAGGGGGGGACGAGCAGTACTTC. Encoded protein: CATSKLGGDEQYF. This chain links TRBV15 with TRBJ2-7, with a possible D match to TRBD2 (7 bases). The germline CDR1 and CDR2 sequences are LNHNV and YYDKDF (reference sequence). V was pared by 4 bases and J by 5 bases, with 12 bases between. The CDR3 contains 13 residues.